These T cell receptor beta chains were read from a single sample in a study of a mutant IDH1 vaccine in newly diagnosed glioma. Here immunoSEQ multiplex PCR was the method, and the copy in TCRdb shows in-frame clones only, minus some. Of tens of thousands of clones listed, 82% were seen once; the top ten hold roughly a fifth. Sequencing was performed on PBMCs, taken from a glioma patient treated with radiotherapy, temozolomide or both. All receptors come from a man under 40 with glioma. The CDR3 runs from the conserved cysteine through the conserved F or W. Each record gives: J gene, clone size, V gene, D gene, CDR3 protein, CDR3 DNA. A D gene is named only where the DNA matches it firmly. Only some rows state a clone size, as once, few, many or a class for expanded clones.

TRBJ1-2	-	TRBV5-4	TRBD1	CASSSANDRGPYGYTF	TGTGCCAGCAGCTCTGCAAACGACAGGGGTCCCTATGGCTACACCTTC
TRBJ1-4	-	TRBV7-2	-	CASSLVSGEKLFF	TGTGCCAGCAGCTTAGTTAGCGGTGAAAAACTGTTTTTT
TRBJ1-1	-	TRBV14	-	CASSQTGRGWHTEAFF	TGTGCCAGCAGCCAAACTGGCCGGGGCTGGCACACTGAAGCTTTCTTT
TRBJ1-1	-	TRBV9	TRBD1	CASSVRAGGLNTEAFF	TGTGCCAGCAGCGTAAGAGCAGGGGGGTTGAACACTGAAGCTTTCTTT
TRBJ2-7	-	TRBV7-2	TRBD2	CASSLAEWRGNYEQYF	TGTGCCAGCAGCTTGGCGGAGTGGCGGGGGAACTACGAGCAGTACTTC
TRBJ2-2	-	TRBV7-9	-	CASSLAQDIAGELFF	TGTGCCAGCAGCTTAGCACAAGACATCGCCGGGGAGCTGTTTTTT
TRBJ2-5	-	TRBV5-1	-	CASRGGNGPQYF	TGCGCCAGCAGGGGGGGAAACGGGCCCCAGTACTTC
TRBJ2-5	-	TRBV10-1	-	CARGRFGETQYF	TGCGCCAGAGGGAGGTTTGGAGAGACCCAGTACTTC
TRBJ2-2	-	TRBV6-1	TRBD1	CASSAWTGSTGELFF	TGTGCCAGCAGCGCCTGGACAGGGAGCACCGGGGAGCTGTTTTTT
TRBJ2-2	-	TRBV7-3	-	CASSFGTQRAGELFF	TGTGCCAGCAGCTTCGGGACACAGAGGGCCGGGGAGCTGTTTTTT
TRBJ2-7	-	TRBV7-9	-	CASSPKGGSYEQYF	TGTGCCAGCAGCCCGAAAGGGGGCTCCTACGAGCAGTACTTC
TRBJ1-2	-	TRBV2	-	CASSEASDVLGTF	TGTGCCAGCAGTGAAGCGTCCGACGTCTTGGGCACCTTC
TRBJ2-5	-	TRBV28	-	CASGSETQYF	TGTGCCAGCGGGTCAGAGACCCAGTACTTC
TRBJ2-2	-	TRBV4-1	TRBD1	CASSQDISDRANTGELFF	TGCGCCAGCAGCCAAGATATTTCGGACAGGGCAAACACCGGGGAGCTGTTTTTT
TRBJ2-7	-	TRBV5-1	TRBD1	CASSSGTGVSYEQYF	TGCGCCAGCAGCTCCGGGACAGGGGTCTCCTACGAGCAGTACTTC
TRBJ1-1	-	TRBV10-3	-	CAISEKSGAEDTEAFF	TGTGCCATCAGTGAGAAATCGGGGGCTGAGGACACTGAAGCTTTCTTT
TRBJ1-1	-	TRBV6-4	-	CASSPQRNTEAFF	TGTGCCAGCAGCCCCCAGAGGAACACTGAAGCTTTCTTT
TRBJ2-3	-	TRBV7-2	-	CASSFLSSSGTDTQYF	TGTGCCAGCAGCTTTCTCTCCAGCTCGGGCACAGATACGCAGTATTTT
TRBJ2-7	few	TRBV6-5	-	CASSTGYEQYF	TGTGCCAGCAGTACAGGGTACGAGCAGTACTTC
TRBJ1-1	few	TRBV5-1	-	CASSRGDDTEAFF	TGCGCCAGCAGCAGGGGGGACGACACTGAAGCTTTCTTT
TRBJ1-1	-	TRBV5-1	-	CASSLVGGTVNTEAFF	TGCGCCAGCAGCTTGGTTGGTGGGACGGTGAACACTGAAGCTTTCTTT
TRBJ2-7	-	TRBV4-2	TRBD1	CASSQDLQGSYEQYF	TGTGCCAGCAGCCAAGATCTACAGGGGTCCTACGAGCAGTACTTC
TRBJ2-1	-	TRBV10-1	TRBD2	CASSPGGSYNEQFF	TGCGCCAGCAGCCCGGGAGGTTCCTACAATGAGCAGTTCTTC
TRBJ1-4	-	TRBV28	-	CASSSPRVANEKLFF	TGTGCCAGCAGTTCCCCCCGGGTGGCTAATGAAAAACTGTTTTTT
TRBJ1-1	-	TRBV9	-	CASSPQNTEAFF	TGTGCCAGCAGCCCCCAGAACACTGAAGCTTTCTTT
TRBJ1-6	-	TRBV18	-	CASSGSVASPLHF	TGTGCCAGCTCGGGATCGGTGGCCTCACCCCTCCACTTT
TRBJ2-3	-	TRBV5-6	TRBD2	CASSPRLAGIFSTDTQYF	TGTGCCAGCAGCCCCCGGCTAGCGGGCATATTTAGCACAGATACGCAGTATTTT
TRBJ1-5	-	TRBV10-3	-	CAISESAGSDQPQHF	TGTGCCATCAGTGAGTCGGCAGGATCGGATCAGCCCCAGCATTTT
TRBJ2-2	-	TRBV6-5	-	CASSSPPRAGIGELFF	TGTGCCAGCAGTTCCCCCCCGAGGGCAGGGATCGGGGAGCTGTTTTTT
TRBJ1-1	-	TRBV19	-	CASSFLGEGAEAFF	TGTGCCAGTAGTTTTTTGGGGGAAGGGGCTGAAGCTTTCTTT
TRBJ1-1	few	TRBV28	-	CASRLGGKGNTEAFF	TGTGCCAGCAGGTTAGGTGGGAAGGGAAACACTGAAGCTTTCTTT
TRBJ2-7	once	TRBV14	-	CASSQDWSRGYEQYF	TGTGCCAGCAGCCAAGATTGGTCCAGGGGCTACGAGCAGTACTTC
TRBJ1-3	-	TRBV5-6	-	CASSLFTGRTSGVKTIYF	TGTGCCAGCAGCCTCTTTACCGGCCGAACTTCGGGAGTGAAGACCATATATTTT
TRBJ2-7	-	TRBV4-3	-	CASSQGRSSYEQYF	TGCGCCAGCAGCCAAGGCAGGAGCTCCTACGAGCAGTACTTC
TRBJ1-1	few	TRBV4-1	-	CASSQDIGPLNTEAFF	TGCGCCAGCAGCCAAGACATAGGCCCCCTGAACACTGAAGCTTTCTTT
TRBJ1-5	-	TRBV6-1	-	CASSENRFSNQPQHF	TGTGCCAGCAGTGAGAACAGATTTAGCAATCAGCCCCAGCATTTT
TRBJ2-5	once	TRBV5-1	-	CASSLVSGTLQETQYF	TGCGCCAGCAGCTTGGTCTCCGGGACACTCCAAGAGACCCAGTACTTC
TRBJ1-1	-	TRBV30	-	CAWSSTGWKTEAFF	TGTGCCTGGAGTTCAACAGGGTGGAAAACTGAAGCTTTCTTT
TRBJ1-5	once	TRBV4-1	-	CASSQDPALSNQPQHF	TGCGCCAGCAGCCAAGACCCCGCACTCAGCAATCAGCCCCAGCATTTT
TRBJ1-2	-	TRBV9	-	CASSVESVSHYGYTF	TGTGCTAGCAGCGTAGAATCGGTCTCCCACTATGGCTACACCTTC